The 20 T cell receptor beta chains in this list originate from one sample, sequenced in a study of T cell responses to AZD1222 COVID-19 vaccine. The data were produced by immunoSEQ multiplex PCR, yet TCRdb's version contains in-frame clones alone and is incomplete. The profile shows around 50,000 clones, approximately 83% of them singletons. Sequencing was performed on peripheral blood, taken on day 0 of AZD1222 vaccination. The source of these receptors is an adult in good health.

V usage is TRBV10-3 and J usage is TRBJ1-4; TRBD1 is a possible D gene (6 bases). Germline-derived CDR1 and CDR2 are ENHRY and SYGVKD. Between the trimmed V and J ends, which lost 5 bases and 13 bases, there was a span of 17 bases. This CDR3 has 13 amino acids. The CDR3 loop reads CAISPGTTGRLFF. The CDR3 nucleotides are TGTGCCATCAGTCCTGGGACCACAGGGAGACTGTTTTTT.

This chain joins TRBV28 and TRBJ1-2; no definite D call. From germline, CDR1 is MDHEN and CDR2 SYDVKM. CDR3 length equals 15 residues. V was pared by 4 bases and J by 8 bases, with 20 bases between. In DNA, the CDR3 is TGTGCCAGCAGTTATACGGACGGCCCTATTCAAGGCTACACCTTC. Its protein is CASSYTDGPIQGYTF.

In this sample, this clone turned up a few times. The chain recombines TRBV7-8 with TRBJ2-1; 8 positions agree with TRBD2. The CDR3 loop spans 16 amino acids. The trim removed 5 bases at V and 6 bases at J, leaving 12 bases unmatched. Germline CDR1 is SGHVS and CDR2 is FQNEAQ. The CDR3 reads CASSPTGTRVGNEQFF. CDR3 bases: TGTGCCAGCAGCCCCACCGGGACTAGAGTAGGCAATGAGCAGTTCTTC.

The gene calls are TRBV7-2 and TRBJ2-1; 8 bases line up with TRBD2. The junction had 15 bases not matched to a gene; V was cut back by 4 bases and J by 4 bases. CDR1 SGHTA and CDR2 FQGNSA come from the germline V gene. This CDR3 is 18 amino acids long. DNA of the CDR3: TGTGCCAGCAGCTCATGGGCTAGCGGGTATAAGATGTACAATGAGCAGTTCTTC. Protein: CASSSWASGYKMYNEQFF.

V and J are TRBV10-3 and TRBJ1-1, with TRBD1 matching over 7 bases. V was pared by 6 bases and J by 1 base, with 11 bases of the junction left unmatched. CDR1 ENHRY and CDR2 SYGVKD come from the germline V gene. This CDR3 has 16 amino acids. As DNA, the CDR3 is TGTGCCATCAGCGGGAGACAGGGAGGTACGAACACTGAAGCTTTCTTT. Amino acid sequence: CAISGRQGGTNTEAFF.

The genes are TRBV28 and TRBJ2-1; 9 bases line up with TRBD1. The CDR3 totals 15 residues. The junction had 11 bases not matched to a gene; V was cut back by 6 bases and J by 8 bases. CDR1 is MDHEN and CDR2 is SYDVKM in the germline V gene. The CDR3 bases are TGTGCCAGCAGGGTTCCACAGGGGGCCCGCTATGAGCAGTTCTTC. Encoded protein: CASRVPQGARYEQFF.

This clone was seen more than once but under ten times. This rearrangement joins TRBV3-1 (or the pseudogene TRBV3-2) to TRBJ2-7, with unresolved D. The germline gives CDR1 LGHDT, CDR2 YNNKEL (reference sequence). The CDR3 runs 16 residues. The V end lost 0 bases, the J end lost 6 bases, and 18 bases lay between the germline ends. The CDR3 region is CASSQDVAGVGGEQYF. The CDR3 DNA follows: TGTGCCAGCAGCCAAGACGTCGCTGGTGTCGGTGGCGAGCAGTACTTC.

As DNA, the CDR3 is TGTGCCATCAGTGAGCCGACTAGCGGGGGGAGTGGGGAGTTCACAGATACGCAGTATTTT. Protein sequence: CAISEPTSGGSGEFTDTQYF. V and J are TRBV10-3 and TRBJ2-3; TRBD2 aligns across 13 bases. The CDR3 has 20 amino acids. CDR1 and CDR2 (germline): ENHRY, SYGVKD. V gave up 2 bases and J gave up 2 bases; unmatched junction bases: 13.

The J gene is TRBJ1-1, the V gene TRBV29-1; the D is unclear. This CDR3 comprises 13 residues. Germline V gene data show CDR1 as SQVTM and CDR2 as ANQGSEA. V lost 4 bases and J lost 0, with 9 bases in between. In DNA form, the CDR3 reads TGCAGCGTTGTACCAGGTCTGAACACTGAAGCTTTCTTT. Translated, it gives CSVVPGLNTEAFF.

The rearrangement links TRBV27 to TRBJ2-3; D is uncertain. This CDR3 contains 15 residues. Trimming shortened V by 4 bases and J by 3 bases, and 14 bases separated the two germline ends. Per the germline V gene, CDR1 is MNHEY and CDR2 is SMNVEV (reference sequence). The CDR3 nucleotides are TGTGCCAGCAGTTCAACCTCCAGGATAACAGATACGCAGTATTTT. Translating it yields CASSSTSRITDTQYF.

The chain is built from TRBV5-1 and TRBJ2-7, with 9 bases that match TRBD2. This CDR3 comprises 16 residues. Germline assignment: CDR1 SGHRS and CDR2 YFSETQ. Unmatched junction bases numbered 7, after V lost 0 bases and J lost 3 bases. The CDR3 DNA is TGCGCCAGCAGCTTGGCCATTGGACTAGCGCTCTACGAGCAGTACTTC. Translated: CASSLAIGLALYEQYF. Complete variable domain (other parts from reference TRBV5-1 and TRBJ2-7): KAGVTQTPRYLIKTRGQQVTLSCSPISGHRSVSWYQQTPGQGLQFLFEYFSETQRNKGNFPGRFSGRQFSNSRSEMNVSTLELGDSALYLCASSLAIGLALYEQYFGPGTRLTVT.

The rearrangement joins TRBV4-2 to TRBJ2-1; the D gene is possibly TRBD2 (6 bases). Between the trimmed V and J ends, which lost 0 bases and 2 bases, there was a span of 20 bases. Germline CDR1 and CDR2: LGHNA and YNFKEQ. The CDR3 runs to 19 residues. CDR3 protein: CASSQDSGRRGRPYNEQFF. The CDR3 nucleotides read TGTGCCAGCAGCCAAGATTCAGGTAGGCGGGGCCGGCCCTACAATGAGCAGTTCTTC.

The chain links TRBV7-8 to TRBJ1-6, with D perhaps TRBD1 (5 bases). Trimming removed 1 base at V and 6 bases at J, with 10 bases between. The germline V gene has CDR1 SGHVS and CDR2 FQNEAQ. The CDR3 runs 15 residues. The CDR3 bases are TGTGCCAGCAGCTTAGGAGGGGTGCCTAATTCACCCCTCCACTTT. Protein sequence: CASSLGGVPNSPLHF.

This clone was counted between two and nine times. The chain links TRBV11-2 to TRBJ2-1, with 9 bases fitting TRBD1. The CDR3 sequence is 19 residues long. V lost 6 bases and J lost 0; bases outside the gene matches: 15. Germline-derived CDR1 and CDR2 are SGHAT and FQNNGV. CDR3 residues: CASRRFTGGDSSSYNEQFF. The CDR3 nucleotides read TGTGCCAGCAGGCGCTTTACAGGGGGCGATTCCTCCTCCTACAATGAGCAGTTCTTC.

V usage is TRBV11-2 and J usage is TRBJ1-2; no clear D gene. The germline V gene encodes CDR1 SGHAT and CDR2 FQNNGV. The CDR3 covers 16 residues. V was trimmed by 3 bases and J by 4 bases, leaving 18 bases between them. The CDR3 DNA sequence: TGTGCCAGCAGCTTTGAACCTAGGCTGTGGGGCTATGGCTACACCTTC. Translated: CASSFEPRLWGYGYTF.

J is TRBJ1-6 and V is TRBV5-6; D is ambiguous. Germline V gives CDR1 SGHDT, CDR2 YYEEEE. The V gene lost 4 bases and the J gene lost 4 bases, with 12 bases spanning the gap. The CDR3 sequence is 15 residues long. CDR3 sequence (DNA): TGTGCCAGCAGCCCCCCGGGCCATTATAATTCACCCCTCCACTTT. It codes for CASSPPGHYNSPLHF.

The gene calls are TRBV4-1 and TRBJ2-3, with D possibly being TRBD2 (6 bases). Germline V lookup: CDR1 MGHRA, CDR2 YSYEKL. V was cut by 3 bases and J by 4 bases, with 11 bases left in between. The CDR3 covers 14 residues. The CDR3 sequence is CASSQGTGADTQYF. The CDR3 DNA reads TGCGCCAGCAGCCAGGGAACGGGGGCAGATACGCAGTATTTT.

This clone showed up just once. V usage is TRBV4-2 and J usage is TRBJ1-2; 9 bases map to TRBD1. This CDR3 spans 14 amino acids. The V gene end was trimmed by 1 base and the J gene end by 8 bases; junction bases not matched to a gene: 5. The germline gives CDR1 LGHNA, CDR2 YNFKEQ. This CDR3 is CASSQGDREWGYTF. The CDR3 nucleotides read TGTGCCAGCAGCCAAGGGGACAGGGAGTGGGGCTACACCTTC.

CDR3 bases: TGTGCCAGCAGCGTACAGGGGGCGAGAAACACCATATATTTT. Translating it yields CASSVQGARNTIYF. The chain employs TRBV5-4 and TRBJ1-3, with 9 nucleotides matching TRBD1. Trimming took 4 bases from V and 5 from J; bases not matched to a gene: 4. Per germline, CDR1 SGHNT and CDR2 YYREEE (reference sequence). This CDR3 comprises 14 residues.

The gene calls are TRBV19 and TRBJ2-1; 10 nucleotides match TRBD2. The CDR3 spans 18 residues. Germline V gene lookup returns CDR1 LNHDA and CDR2 SQIVND (reference sequence). Trimming at V came to 0 bases and at J to 7 bases, leaving 12 bases not matched to a gene. The CDR3: CASSIDPFVSGRDNEQFF. DNA for the CDR3: TGTGCCAGTAGTATAGATCCCTTCGTCAGCGGGAGGGATAATGAGCAGTTCTTC.